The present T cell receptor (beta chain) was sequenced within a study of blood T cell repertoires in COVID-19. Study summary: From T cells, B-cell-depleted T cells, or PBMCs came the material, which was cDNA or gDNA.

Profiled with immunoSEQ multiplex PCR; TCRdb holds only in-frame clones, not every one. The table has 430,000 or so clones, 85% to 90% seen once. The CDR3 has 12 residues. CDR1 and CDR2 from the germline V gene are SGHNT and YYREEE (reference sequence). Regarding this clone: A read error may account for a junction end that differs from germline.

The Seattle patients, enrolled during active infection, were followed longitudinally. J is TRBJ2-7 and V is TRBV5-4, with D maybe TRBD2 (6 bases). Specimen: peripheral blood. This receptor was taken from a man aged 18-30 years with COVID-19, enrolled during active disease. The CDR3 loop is CASSLEMLAYDF. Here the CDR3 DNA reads TGTGCCAGCAGCTTGGAGATGCTAGCGTATGACTTC.